This T cell receptor beta chain was identified in a study of T cells in tuberculosis. The germline gives CDR1 SGHDT, CDR2 YYEEEE. The CDR3 is 13 amino acids. Between the trimmed V and J ends, which lost 7 bases and 4 bases, there was a span of 14 bases. The assay was immunoSEQ multiplex PCR, and TCRdb's table has in-frame clones only and misses some. This sample has about 33,000 clones; roughly nine tenths occur once, and the top ten carry 5% to 6%. Documented time point: new active TB diagnosis, blood taken before or within 7 days of starting treatment. Notes on the study in general: Shorter CDR3-alpha in active tuberculosis partly drove smaller distances.

In regard to this clone: The antigen is not known.

This receptor was obtained from an adult with tuberculosis. This chain joins TRBV5-6 and TRBJ1-1; D is perhaps TRBD1 (6 bases). The material sequenced was PBMCs, taken at tuberculosis diagnosis. The CDR3 loop is CASLRQGSTEAFF. The CDR3 bases are TGTGCCAGCCTCCGGCAGGGGAGCACTGAAGCTTTCTTT.